This T cell receptor (beta chain) stems from a study of Ad26.COV2.S vaccination and SARS-CoV-2 variants. In the study overall: Donor was assigned to the Ad26.COV2.S arm of trial COV1001.

Germline V gene data show CDR1 as MDHEN and CDR2 as SYDVKM. The CDR3 has 14 residues. V was cut by 6 bases and J by 0 bases, with 9 bases left in between. Sequencing was performed with immunoSEQ multiplex PCR; in TCRdb, only in-frame clones are kept and a portion is missing. Here the sample spans roughly 300,000 clones, 85% to 90% being singletons. Regarding treatment: roughly 20 received Ad26.COV2.S at low or high dose, single or two shots; roughly 5 received placebo; per-sample allocation not given. Day 63 after the first injection of vaccine or placebo was the sampling time. Vaccination used an Ad26 vector expressing Wuhan-strain SARS-CoV-2 spike. Study findings and constraints: The study found similar non-spike TCR breadth in vaccine and placebo recipients. Substantial breadth was reportedly displayed by spike-specific CD8+ and CD4+ T cell responses after vaccination.

A word on this clone: Its target is unknown. This same CDR3 is encoded by further DNA sequences in the sample.

This specimen consisted of peripheral blood, obtained in a trial of Ad26.COV2.S vaccine versus placebo. The origin of this receptor is a person between 18 and 59 years old who received the Ad26.COV2.S COVID-19 vaccine or a placebo. The rearrangement uses TRBV28 and TRBJ1-5; the D gene is possibly TRBD1 (5 bases). The CDR3 sequence: CASSLRDSNQPQHF. The CDR3, as DNA: TGTGCCAGCAGCCTCAGGGATAGCAATCAGCCCCAGCATTTT.